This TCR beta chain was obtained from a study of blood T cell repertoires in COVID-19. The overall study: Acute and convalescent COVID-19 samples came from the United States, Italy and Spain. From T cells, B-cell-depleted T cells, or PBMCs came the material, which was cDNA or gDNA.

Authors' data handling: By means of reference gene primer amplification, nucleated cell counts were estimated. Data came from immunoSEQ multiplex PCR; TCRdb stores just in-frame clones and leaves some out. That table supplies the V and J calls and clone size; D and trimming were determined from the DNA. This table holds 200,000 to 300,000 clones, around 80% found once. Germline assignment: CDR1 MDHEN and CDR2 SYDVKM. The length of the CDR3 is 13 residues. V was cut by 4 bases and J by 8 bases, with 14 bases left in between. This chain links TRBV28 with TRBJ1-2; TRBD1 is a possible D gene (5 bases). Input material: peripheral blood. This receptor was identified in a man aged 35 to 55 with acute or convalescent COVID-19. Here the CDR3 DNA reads TGTGCCAGCAGTTCGCTAGGGGAGGGCGGCTACACCTTC. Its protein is CASSSLGEGGYTF.